A selection of T cell receptor beta chains follows, all from one sample in a study of T cell responses to AZD1222 COVID-19 vaccine. Repertoires were generated with immunoSEQ multiplex PCR, while TCRdb's copy carries only in-frame clones and drops some. Among about 84,000 clones listed, 70% to 90% were seen once. Sequencing used peripheral blood, obtained 28 days after the second AZD1222 dose. These receptor sequences come from an adult who received the AZD1222 COVID-19 vaccine. CDR3s include the opening cysteine and the closing phenylalanine or tryptophan. A D gene is named only where the DNA matches it firmly. For some rows the clone size is stated as once, few or many, or as a class when expanded; others skip it.

TRBV4-3,TRBJ1-5,NA,NA,TGCGCCAGCAGCCAAGATATTGGGGAAAGTCAGCCCCAGCATTTT,CASSQDIGESQPQHF
TRBV7-9,TRBJ2-2,TRBD1,NA,TGTGCCAGCAGCAGACGACAGGGATCGAACACCGGGGAGCTGTTTTTT,CASSRRQGSNTGELFF
TRBV6-5,TRBJ2-5,TRBD2,NA,TGTGCCAGCAGTTATCGTCTAGCGGGGAGGGAGACCCAGTACTTC,CASSYRLAGRETQYF
TRBV7-8,TRBJ1-1,NA,NA,TGTGCCAGCAGCTTGGACGGGGACACTGAAGCTTTCTTT,CASSLDGDTEAFF
TRBV9,TRBJ2-1,TRBD1,once,TGTGCCAGCAACCCAGGACAGGGATGGGACAATGAGCAGTTCTTC,CASNPGQGWDNEQFF
TRBV18,TRBJ1-2,NA,NA,TGTGCCAGCTCACCAAAGGGAGGGTTCGGCTACACCTTC,CASSPKGGFGYTF
TRBV20-1,TRBJ1-2,NA,few,TGCAGTGCTAGTTTAGGCCTCATTGTCCGAGGTTTGAAACCTAACTATGGCTACACCTTC,CSASLGLIVRGLKPNYGYTF
TRBV3-1/TRBV3-2,TRBJ1-2,NA,NA,TGTGCCAGCAGCCAAGGATGGGGCTACACCTTC,CASSQGWGYTF
TRBV7-3,TRBJ2-1,NA,once,TGTGCCAGCAGCCCTAACCCCTACAATGAGCAGTTCTTC,CASSPNPYNEQFF
TRBV7-3,TRBJ2-3,TRBD2,NA,TGTGCCAGCAGCTTAGGGCGGACTAGGAGTAGCACAGATACGCAGTATTTT,CASSLGRTRSSTDTQYF
TRBV6-5,TRBJ1-2,NA,NA,TGTGCCAGCACTCAGGGGTCTAACTATGGCTACACCTTC,CASTQGSNYGYTF
TRBV3-1/TRBV3-2,TRBJ1-5,NA,NA,TGTGCCAGCAGCCAAGGGGCGGGAAATCAGCCCCAGCATTTT,CASSQGAGNQPQHF
TRBV15,TRBJ1-2,TRBD1,NA,TGTGCCACCAGCAGAGGTCAACAGGGGGTGGGCTATGGCTACACCTTC,CATSRGQQGVGYGYTF
TRBV7-8,TRBJ1-6,NA,NA,TGTGCCAGCAGCACCTATAATTCACCCCTCCACTTT,CASSTYNSPLHF
TRBV27,TRBJ2-7,NA,NA,TGTGCCAGCAGTCGACAGGGGAGGGCCTACGAGCAGTACTTC,CASSRQGRAYEQYF
TRBV28,TRBJ1-1,TRBD1,NA,TGTGCCAGCATCCGGGACAGGAGTGAAGCTTTCTTT,CASIRDRSEAFF
TRBV3-1/TRBV3-2,TRBJ1-2,NA,NA,TGTGCCAGCAGCCAAGAGGTGGCTGGGAAACGCAACTATGGCTACACCTTC,CASSQEVAGKRNYGYTF
TRBV3-1/TRBV3-2,TRBJ1-1,TRBD1,NA,TGTGCCAGCAGCCCTCGGACAGGGGGGACTGAAGCTTTCTTT,CASSPRTGGTEAFF
TRBV3-1/TRBV3-2,TRBJ1-5,TRBD1,once,TGTGCCAGCAGCCCCGGACAGGGGAGCAATCAGCCCCAGCATTTT,CASSPGQGSNQPQHF
TRBV11-3,TRBJ1-1,NA,NA,TGTGCCAGCAGCCGGGGACAATTCACTGAAGCTTTCTTT,CASSRGQFTEAFF
TRBV12-5,TRBJ1-1,NA,NA,TGTGCTAGTGGTTTGGTACGGGGGTTCTACACTGAAGCTTTCTTT,CASGLVRGFYTEAFF
TRBV18,TRBJ1-1,NA,NA,TGTGCCAGCTCACCACCGGAGGGGGAATACACTGAAGCTTTCTTT,CASSPPEGEYTEAFF
TRBV14,TRBJ1-2,TRBD1,NA,TGTGCCAGCAGCCAAGGCCGCAGGGGGCACCTTAACTATGGCTACACCTTC,CASSQGRRGHLNYGYTF
TRBV7-2,TRBJ1-2,TRBD1,NA,TGTGCCAGCAGCTTAGCAGACAGGGTCTATGGCTACACCTTC,CASSLADRVYGYTF
TRBV5-1,TRBJ2-3,NA,NA,TGCGCCAGCAGCAGGGAATCAGATACGCAGTATTTT,CASSRESDTQYF
TRBV10-3,TRBJ2-7,NA,NA,TGTGCCATCAGGGGGGGCCCCTACGAGCAGTACTTC,CAIRGGPYEQYF
TRBV19,TRBJ1-6,NA,NA,TGTGCCAGTAGTATATTGAGTTCACCCCTCCACTTT,CASSILSSPLHF
TRBV5-1,TRBJ1-2,NA,NA,TGCGCCAGCAGCCCCGATGCGGGAAACCTCTATGGCTACACCTTC,CASSPDAGNLYGYTF
TRBV10-1,TRBJ2-3,NA,NA,TGCGCCAGCAGTCCGTCGTCGGGAGATACGCAGTATTTT,CASSPSSGDTQYF
TRBV18,TRBJ1-1,NA,NA,TGTGCCAGCTCACCAGGGCTGAACACTGAAGCTTTCTTT,CASSPGLNTEAFF
TRBV6-2/TRBV6-3,TRBJ2-2,NA,NA,TGTGCCAGCAGTTACGGGGGAGCGATCACCGGGGAGCTGTTTTTT,CASSYGGAITGELFF
TRBV7-9,TRBJ1-1,NA,NA,TGTGCCAGCAGCTTAGCGGCAGGGGCCACTGAAGCTTTCTTT,CASSLAAGATEAFF
TRBV28,TRBJ2-1,NA,NA,TGTGCCAGCAGTTTAAATTGGGTCCGTGAGCAGTTCTTC,CASSLNWVREQFF
TRBV5-1,TRBJ2-3,NA,NA,TGCGCCAGCAGCTCGACCGCCAACACAGATACGCAGTATTTT,CASSSTANTDTQYF
TRBV28,TRBJ2-3,NA,NA,TGTGCCAGCAGAGGGCAGATCACAGATACGCAGTATTTT,CASRGQITDTQYF
TRBV4-3,TRBJ2-1,TRBD2,NA,TGCGCCAGCAGCCAAGTTGGTACGTTTAGCGGGAGTAGGGTTGAGCAGTTCTTC,CASSQVGTFSGSRVEQFF
TRBV6-5,TRBJ1-6,NA,NA,TGTGCCAGCAGTCCGGGCCAGAAAAATTCACCCCTCCACTTT,CASSPGQKNSPLHF
TRBV27,TRBJ2-2,NA,NA,TGTGCCAGCAGTAACCTACAGGGGACTTCGACCGGGGAGCTGTTTTTT,CASSNLQGTSTGELFF
TRBV25-1,TRBJ1-6,TRBD1,NA,TGTGCCAGCACAACTGACAGGGGTTTGGGCTCACCCCTCCACTTT,CASTTDRGLGSPLHF
TRBV4-1,TRBJ1-6,NA,NA,TGCGCCAGCAGCCAAGACGAGGGGTTTTCACCCCTCCACTTT,CASSQDEGFSPLHF
TRBV28,TRBJ1-2,TRBD1,NA,TGTGCCAGTTTCACAGGGAACAGGGGGCCCTATGGCTACACCTTC,CASFTGNRGPYGYTF
TRBV30,TRBJ2-3,NA,NA,TGTGCCTGGAGTGTTTTTTCTGCTTTCACAGATACGCAGTATTTT,CAWSVFSAFTDTQYF
TRBV27,TRBJ1-3,NA,NA,TGTGCCAGCAGTTTGGGAGGGGCTTTCGGAAACACCATATATTTT,CASSLGGAFGNTIYF
TRBV7-2,TRBJ1-5,NA,NA,TGTGCCAGCAGCTTAGCTGCCAGGGGAGTGGGTCAGCCCCAGCATTTT,CASSLAARGVGQPQHF
TRBV4-3,TRBJ1-4,NA,NA,TGCGCCAGCAGCCAAGATCTAAGGGCCTCTAATGAAAAACTGTTTTTT,CASSQDLRASNEKLFF
TRBV5-8,TRBJ1-4,TRBD1,NA,TGTGCCAGCAGCTTACGGACAGGGACTAATGAAAAACTGTTTTTT,CASSLRTGTNEKLFF
TRBV29-1,TRBJ1-1,NA,NA,TGCAGCGTTGGGGGGCGCCAGGGCACTGAAGCTTTCTTT,CSVGGRQGTEAFF
TRBV3-1/TRBV3-2,TRBJ1-1,NA,NA,TGTGCCAGCAGCCAAGCCGTAGGACCGTCGGGGGCTTTCTTT,CASSQAVGPSGAFF
TRBV2,TRBJ2-3,NA,NA,TGTGCCAGCAGTGCCCCCAGGGATACGCAGTATTTT,CASSAPRDTQYF
TRBV9,TRBJ2-3,NA,NA,TGTGCCAGCAGCGGCCAGGGACACAACACAGATACGCAGTATTTT,CASSGQGHNTDTQYF
TRBV6-2/TRBV6-3,TRBJ1-5,NA,NA,TGTGCCAGCAGTTACGTCGAGGGCTCGCGGCCCCAGCATTTT,CASSYVEGSRPQHF
TRBV9,TRBJ2-5,NA,NA,TGTGCCAGCAGCGTAGCTATGGGCAGGCAAGAGACCCAGTACTTC,CASSVAMGRQETQYF
TRBV7-6,TRBJ2-7,NA,NA,TGTGCCAGCAGCTTAGCGCCGACAGTTATCTCCTACGAGCAGTACTTC,CASSLAPTVISYEQYF
TRBV6-5,TRBJ1-2,TRBD1,NA,TGTGCCAGCAGAAGAAAGGGGGCCCGTGAAGACACCTTC,CASRRKGAREDTF